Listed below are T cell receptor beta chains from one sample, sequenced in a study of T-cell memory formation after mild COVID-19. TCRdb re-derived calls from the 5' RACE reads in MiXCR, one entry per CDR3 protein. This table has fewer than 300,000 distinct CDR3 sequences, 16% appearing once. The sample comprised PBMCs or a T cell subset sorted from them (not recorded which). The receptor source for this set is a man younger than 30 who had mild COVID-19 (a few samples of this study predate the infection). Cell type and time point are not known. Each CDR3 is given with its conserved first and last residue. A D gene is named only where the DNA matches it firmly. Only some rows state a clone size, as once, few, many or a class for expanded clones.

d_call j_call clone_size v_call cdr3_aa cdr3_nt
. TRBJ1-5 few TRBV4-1 CASSQEAVNQPQHF TGCGCCAGCAGCCAAGAGGCAGTCAATCAGCCCCAGCATTTT
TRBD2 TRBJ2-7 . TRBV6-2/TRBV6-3 CAATSGTYEQYF TGTGCCGCGACTAGCGGGACCTACGAGCAGTACTTC
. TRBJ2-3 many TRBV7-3 CASSLTGSHTDTQYF TGTGCCAGCAGCTTAACGGGTAGCCACACAGATACGCAGTATTTT
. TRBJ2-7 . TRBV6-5 CASSYSFGRYYEQYF TGTGCCAGCAGTTACTCGTTTGGACGTTACTACGAGCAGTACTTC
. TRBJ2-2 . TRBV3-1 CASSPGRGELFF TGTGCCAGCAGCCCGGGACGTGGGGAGCTGTTTTTT
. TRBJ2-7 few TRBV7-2 CASSLQGPISYEQYF TGTGCCAGCAGCTTACAAGGGCCTATCTCCTACGAGCAGTACTTC
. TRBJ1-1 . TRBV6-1 CASWYGRENTEAFF TGTGCCAGCTGGTATGGACGGGAGAACACTGAAGCTTTCTTT
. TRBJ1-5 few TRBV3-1 CASSQGLESNQPQHF TGTGCCAGCAGCCAAGGCCTCGAAAGCAATCAGCCCCAGCATTTT
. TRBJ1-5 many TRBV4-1 CASSPSGGNQPQHF TGCGCCAGCAGCCCCTCAGGCGGCAATCAGCCCCAGCATTTT
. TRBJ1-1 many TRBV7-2 CASSPQGRRTEAFF TGTGCCAGCAGCCCACAGGGTAGGAGGACTGAAGCTTTCTTT
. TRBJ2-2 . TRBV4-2 CASSPRPVSGTGELFF TGTGCCAGCAGCCCTAGACCCGTGTCGGGCACCGGGGAGCTGTTTTTT
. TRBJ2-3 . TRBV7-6 CASSLDGGLTDTQYF TGTGCCAGCAGCTTAGATGGGGGGCTCACAGATACGCAGTATTTT
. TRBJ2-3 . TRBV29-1 CSVARAADTQYF TGCAGCGTTGCCAGGGCTGCAGATACGCAGTATTTT
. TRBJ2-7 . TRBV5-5 CASSLETVLTYEQYF TGTGCCAGCAGCTTGGAGACAGTTTTAACCTACGAGCAGTACTTC
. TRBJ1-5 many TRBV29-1 CSVGMQGKDQPQHF TGCAGCGTTGGCATGCAGGGAAAGGATCAGCCCCAGCATTTT
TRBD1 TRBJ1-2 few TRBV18 CASSTGQRNGYTF TGTGCCAGCTCAACGGGACAGAGGAATGGCTACACCTTC
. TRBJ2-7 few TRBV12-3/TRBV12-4 CASSPSGAHEQYF TGTGCCAGCAGCCCCTCGGGGGCCCACGAGCAGTACTTC
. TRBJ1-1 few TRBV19 CASSIRSGTGGSEAFF TGTGCCAGTAGTATTAGGAGCGGCACGGGGGGTTCCGAAGCTTTCTTT
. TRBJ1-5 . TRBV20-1 CSAIRGGHQPQHF TGCAGTGCTATCCGCGGAGGCCATCAGCCCCAGCATTTT
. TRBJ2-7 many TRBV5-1 CASSLAWLDSYEQYF TGCGCCAGCAGCTTGGCCTGGCTGGACTCCTACGAGCAGTACTTC
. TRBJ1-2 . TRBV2 CASSGTETRNYGYTF TGTGCCAGCAGTGGAACCGAGACAAGGAACTATGGCTACACCTTC
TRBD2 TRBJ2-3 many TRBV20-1 CSAVPGTRGTDTQYF TGCAGTGCTGTCCCCGGGACTAGGGGAACAGATACGCAGTATTTT
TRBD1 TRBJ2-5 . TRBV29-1 CSVRGPWVEETQHF TGCAGCGTTAGGGGGCCTTGGGTTGAGGAGACCCAGCACTTC
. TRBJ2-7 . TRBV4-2 CASSQEWDSHEQYF TGTGCCAGCAGCCAAGAATGGGATTCCCACGAGCAGTACTTC
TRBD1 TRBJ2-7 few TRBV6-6 CASSHQAPGQGYEQYF TGTGCCAGCAGTCACCAGGCTCCGGGACAGGGCTACGAGCAGTACTTC
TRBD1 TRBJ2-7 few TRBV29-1 CSVSGTGDYEQYF TGCAGCGTCTCCGGGACAGGGGACTACGAGCAGTACTTC
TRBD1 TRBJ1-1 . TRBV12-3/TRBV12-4 CASKPQGAVSGTEAFF TGTGCCAGCAAACCACAGGGGGCGGTTTCTGGCACTGAAGCTTTCTTT
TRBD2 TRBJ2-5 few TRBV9 CASSAGGPGETQYF TGTGCCAGCAGCGCGGGGGGTCCTGGAGAGACCCAGTACTTC
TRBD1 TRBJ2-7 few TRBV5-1 CASSLAGYGTGEYEQYF TGCGCCAGCAGCTTGGCCGGGTATGGGACAGGAGAATACGAGCAGTACTTC
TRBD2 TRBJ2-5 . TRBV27 CASSESGGKETQYF TGTGCCAGCAGTGAAAGCGGGGGGAAAGAGACCCAGTACTTC
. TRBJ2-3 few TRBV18 CASTWATTDTQYF TGTGCCAGCACTTGGGCAACGACAGATACGCAGTATTTT
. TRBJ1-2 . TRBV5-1 CASSQVGGLEGYTF TGCGCCAGCAGCCAGGTCGGGGGACTCGAGGGCTACACCTTC
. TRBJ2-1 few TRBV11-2 CASSLVPTVYNEQFF TGTGCCAGCAGCTTAGTCCCGACCGTCTACAATGAGCAGTTCTTC
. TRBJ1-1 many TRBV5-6 CASTGLNTEAFF TGTGCCAGCACAGGGCTGAACACTGAAGCTTTCTTT
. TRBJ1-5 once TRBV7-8 CASSLARANQPQHF TGTGCCAGCAGCCTCGCTAGGGCCAATCAGCCCCAGCATTTT
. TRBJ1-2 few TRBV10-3 CAIMGGGANYGYTF TGTGCCATCATGGGTGGAGGCGCCAACTATGGCTACACCTTC
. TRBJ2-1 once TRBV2 CASSPTGKQLFNEQFF TGTGCCAGCAGTCCCACAGGGAAACAACTCTTCAATGAGCAGTTCTTC
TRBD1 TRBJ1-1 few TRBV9 CASSFGRGITEAFF TGTGCCAGCAGTTTCGGCAGGGGGATCACTGAAGCTTTCTTT
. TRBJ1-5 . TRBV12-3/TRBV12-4 CASSWTPMGPQHF TGTGCCAGCAGCTGGACCCCAATGGGGCCCCAGCATTTT
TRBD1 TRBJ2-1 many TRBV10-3 CAISEMTGGDSYNEQFF TGTGCCATCAGTGAAATGACAGGGGGAGACTCCTACAATGAGCAGTTCTTC
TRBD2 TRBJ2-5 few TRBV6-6 CASSSTGTRETQYF TGTGCCAGCAGTTCCACCGGGACTAGGGAGACCCAGTACTTC
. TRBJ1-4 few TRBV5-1 CASRRLSGSTNEKLFF TGCGCCAGCAGGCGATTGTCAGGATCAACTAATGAAAAACTGTTTTTT
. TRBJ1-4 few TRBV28 CASKRGLEYEKLFF TGTGCCAGCAAGAGAGGACTCGAGTATGAAAAACTGTTTTTT
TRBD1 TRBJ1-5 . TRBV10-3 CAISEDRGNQPQHF TGTGCCATCAGTGAGGACAGGGGCAATCAGCCCCAGCATTTT
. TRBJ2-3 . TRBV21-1 CASSKSGGATSTDTQYF TGTGCCAGCAGCAAATCGGGAGGGGCGACTAGCACAGATACGCAGTATTTT
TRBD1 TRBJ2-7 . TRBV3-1 CASSQAGQTYF TGTGCCAGCAGCCAAGCGGGACAGACGTACTTC
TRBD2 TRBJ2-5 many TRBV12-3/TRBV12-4 CASTPTGLADETQYF TGTGCCAGCACCCCTACCGGACTAGCGGACGAGACCCAGTACTTC
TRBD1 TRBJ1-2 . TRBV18 CASSPVRDRWGYTF TGTGCCAGCTCACCAGTACGGGACAGATGGGGCTACACCTTC
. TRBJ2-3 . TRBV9 CASSPAVGRSTDTQYF TGTGCCAGCAGCCCCGCGGTAGGGAGAAGCACAGATACGCAGTATTTT
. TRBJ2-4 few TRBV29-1 CSVGTEPAKNIQYF TGCAGCGTTGGGACAGAGCCAGCCAAAAACATTCAGTACTTC